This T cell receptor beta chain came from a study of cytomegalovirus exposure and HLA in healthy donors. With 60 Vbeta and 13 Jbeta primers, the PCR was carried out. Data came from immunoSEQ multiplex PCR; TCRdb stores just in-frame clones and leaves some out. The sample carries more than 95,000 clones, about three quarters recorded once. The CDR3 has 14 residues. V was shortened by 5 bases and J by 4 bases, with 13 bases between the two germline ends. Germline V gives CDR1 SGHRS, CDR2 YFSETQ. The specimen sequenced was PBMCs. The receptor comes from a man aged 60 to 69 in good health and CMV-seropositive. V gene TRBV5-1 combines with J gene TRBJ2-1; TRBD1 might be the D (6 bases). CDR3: CASRFDRSYNEQFF. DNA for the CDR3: TGCGCCAGCAGATTTGACAGGTCTTACAATGAGCAGTTCTTC.